A single sample is the source of the 9 T cell receptor beta chains below, sequenced in a study of T cells after yellow fever vaccination. Each CDR3 protein gets one entry after TCRdb re-called the 5' RACE reads with MiXCR. The sample contains about 30,000 distinct CDR3 sequences, approximately 4% of which appear only once. This sample comprised CD8+ T cells sorted from PBMCs, obtained 5 days after the yellow fever booster vaccination. The receptors come from a young man who received the YFV17D yellow fever vaccine.

This clonotype came up many times. The rearrangement joins TRBV5-1 to TRBJ2-1; TRBD2 aligns across 11 bases. V was pared by 4 bases and J by 4 bases, with 7 bases of the junction left unmatched. The CDR3 consists of 16 residues. The germline CDR1 and CDR2 sequences are SGHRS and YFSETQ. CDR3 nucleotide sequence: TGCGCCAGCAGCCGTTTAGCGGGAGGGCTTTACAATGAGCAGTTCTTC. Translated: CASSRLAGGLYNEQFF.

V and J are TRBV28 and TRBJ2-1, with D tentatively TRBD1 or TRBD2 (5 bases each). CDR3 length equals 17 residues. CDR1 MDHEN and CDR2 SYDVKM come from the germline V gene. V was cut by 5 bases and J by 0 bases, with 17 bases left in between. DNA for the CDR3: TGTGCCAGCAGTGCAACCGGGACCAGCAGCTCCTACAATGAGCAGTTCTTC. Amino acid sequence: CASSATGTSSSYNEQFF.

This clonotype has ten or more counts. The rearrangement links TRBV7-8 to TRBJ2-7; possible D gene TRBD2, 5 bases. Trimming pared 4 bases from V and 7 bases from J, leaving 14 bases between. CDR1 is SGHVS, CDR2 FQNEAQ, per germline. The CDR3 is made up of 13 amino acids. Here the CDR3 DNA reads TGTGCCAGCAGCTCCCAGGCTAGCTTGGAGCAGTACTTC. Its protein product is CASSSQASLEQYF. The entire variable domain, with the rest obtained from reference TRBV7-8 and TRBJ2-7, is as follows: GAGVSQSPRYKVAKRGQDVALRCDPISGHVSLFWYQQALGQGPEFLTYFQNEAQLDKSGLPSDRFFAERPEGSVSTLKIQRTQQEDSAVYLCASSSQASLEQYFGPGTRLTVT.

The table lists this clonotype with many counts. The chain couples TRBV9 to TRBJ2-2, with D perhaps TRBD2 (7 bases). This CDR3 spans 15 amino acids. V lost 7 bases and J 1 base, leaving 14 bases between the germline ends. The germline CDR1 and CDR2 sequences are SGDLS and YYNGEE. The CDR3: CASGGGGENTGELFF. CDR3 nucleotides: TGTGCCAGCGGAGGGGGGGGGGAGAACACCGGGGAGCTGTTTTTT.

This clonotype was detected ten times or more. The V and J genes are TRBV10-3 and TRBJ2-1; D call uncertain. Deletions cut 8 bases from V and 6 bases from J, with 14 bases between. CDR3 size: 13 residues. Germline-derived CDR1 and CDR2 are ENHRY and SYGVKD. The CDR3 DNA is TGTGCCATCGGAGATGATCGTGGCAATGAGCAGTTCTTC. Protein product: CAIGDDRGNEQFF.

This clonotype has a handful of counts. This chain connects TRBV28 to TRBJ2-1; 11 nucleotides agree with TRBD2. This CDR3 is 16 amino acids long. CDR1 MDHEN and CDR2 SYDVKM come from the germline V gene. J lost 8 bases, V lost 6 bases, and 12 bases had no gene match. The CDR3 region has the DNA TGTGCCAGCAGACCGGGACTAGCGGTGTCTAAGGATGAGCAGTTCTTC. Encoded protein: CASRPGLAVSKDEQFF.

As to this clonotype: A much larger clone differs from this one at a single base, so this may be a read error. This chain joins TRBV12-3 or TRBV12-4 and TRBJ2-7; D remains unclear. Trimming cost V 11 bases and J 4 bases, with 18 bases left between them. The CDR3 has 13 amino acids. The CDR3 DNA reads TGTGCCTCGGAGACTCAAGATTTTTACGAGCAGTACTTC. It yields the protein CASETQDFYEQYF.

The table lists this clonotype with many counts. The chain recombines TRBV7-2 with TRBJ2-5; unclear D gene. Trimming cost V 5 bases and J 2 bases, with 15 bases left between them. Germline V gives CDR1 SGHTA, CDR2 FQGNSA. The CDR3 totals 15 residues. This CDR3 is CASSPDVGAQETQYF. The CDR3 nucleotides are TGTGCCAGCAGCCCTGACGTAGGAGCTCAAGAGACCCAGTACTTC.

This clonotype was detected many times. Here the CDR3 reads CASSPHSSDTQYF. The CDR3 DNA reads TGTGCCAGCAGCCCACACAGCTCCGATACGCAGTATTTT. The genes are TRBV7-8 and TRBJ2-3; no reliable D call. CDR1 and CDR2 (germline): SGHVS, FQNEAQ. V lost 5 bases and J 6 bases, leaving 12 bases between the germline ends. The CDR3 has 13 amino acids.